Each of the 22 T cell receptor beta chains below was sequenced from the same sample in a study of spatial heterogeneity in lung cancer. This sample's time point: sample taken at primary tumor resection. TCRdb redid the calling of the 5' RACE reads with MiXCR, one entry per CDR3 protein. Here the sample spans tens of thousands of distinct CDR3 sequences, around 3.3% being singletons. This sample comprised normal lung tissue next to the tumor, obtained at surgery. These receptors were collected from a male donor with early-stage non-small cell lung cancer.

At least ten counts were recorded for this clonotype. This chain uses TRBV9 with TRBJ1-1, with D possibly TRBD1 on 5 matching bases. Germline CDR1 is SGDLS and CDR2 is YYNGEE. The V end lost 0 bases, the J end lost 4 bases, and 13 bases lay between the germline ends. The CDR3 runs to 15 residues. Written as DNA, the CDR3 is TGTGCCAGCAGCGTAGACCCAGGGACCGGCACTGAAGCTTTCTTT. It codes for CASSVDPGTGTEAFF.

In its sample, this clonotype was seen many times. The chain is built from TRBV28 and TRBJ1-1; D is undetermined. This CDR3 has 12 residues. Germline CDR1 reads MDHEN; CDR2 reads SYDVKM. The V gene lost 5 bases and the J gene lost 11 bases, with 15 bases spanning the gap. The CDR3 here is CASSIGEVRAFF. Written as DNA, the CDR3 is TGTGCCAGCAGTATTGGGGAAGTGAGGGCTTTCTTT.

This clonotype showed up many times. The genes are TRBV6-2 or TRBV6-3 and TRBJ1-6, with D unresolved. In germline, CDR1 is MNHEY, CDR2 SVGEGT. Trimming removed 2 bases at V and 10 bases at J, with 12 bases between. The CDR3 is 14 residues long. In nucleotides, the CDR3 is TGTGCCAGCAGTTACCTGACATTCCTCTCACCCCTCCACTTT. Its translation is CASSYLTFLSPLHF.

In this sample, this clonotype turned up many times. The chain has TRBV6-6 and TRBJ2-1; D call uncertain. CDR1 is MNHNY, CDR2 SVGAGI, per germline (reference sequence). This CDR3 contains 10 residues. V was cut by 5 bases and J by 10 bases, with 6 bases left in between. CDR3 nucleotides: TGTGCCAGCAGTCTGGGCGAGCAGTTCTTC. As protein: CASSLGEQFF.

The V and J genes are TRBV7-2 and TRBJ2-5; 11 positions match TRBD2. The J segment lost 4 bases and the V segment lost 5 bases, leaving 9 bases of the junction unmatched. Germline loops: CDR1 SGHTA, CDR2 FQGNSA. CDR3 length: 16 residues. The CDR3 sequence is CASSLNSGGAVETQYF. CDR3 in DNA: TGTGCCAGCAGCCTTAATAGCGGGGGGGCCGTAGAGACCCAGTACTTC.

This clonotype was counted ten times or more. The chain couples TRBV7-2 to TRBJ2-1; D not certain. This CDR3 contains 13 residues. Germline-derived CDR1 and CDR2 are SGHTA and FQGNSA. V was trimmed by 0 bases and J by 3 bases, leaving 3 bases between them. CDR3 sequence reads: CASSLASYNEQFF. The CDR3 DNA reads as TGTGCCAGCAGCTTAGCCAGCTACAATGAGCAGTTCTTC. The full variable domain, its missing parts supplied by reference TRBV7-2 and TRBJ2-1, is GAGVSQSPSNKVTEKGKDVELRCDPISGHTALYWYRQSLGQGLEFLIYFQGNSAPDKSGLPSDRFSAERTGGSVSTLTIQRTQQEDSAVYLCASSLASYNEQFFGPGTRLTVL.

This clonotype was detected many times. CDR3 DNA sequence: TGTGCCAGCAGTCCCCCAGGGGGAAGTCAGCCCCAGCATTTT. Translation: CASSPPGGSQPQHF. The chain carries TRBV28 and TRBJ1-5; TRBD1 agrees at 7 bases. V shed 5 bases and J 6 bases; nucleotides not matched to a gene: 7. CDR1 is MDHEN, CDR2 SYDVKM, per germline. This CDR3 contains 14 residues.

This clonotype was counted at least ten times. The chain carries TRBV29-1 and TRBJ2-2; the match to TRBD1 covers 9 bases. V lost 6 bases to trimming and J lost 5 bases; unmatched junction nucleotides: 4. The germline V gene has CDR1 SQVTM and CDR2 ANQGSEA. This CDR3 has 13 residues. CDR3 sequence: CSVDRGGTGELFF. The CDR3 nucleotides read TGCAGCGTGGACAGGGGAGGTACCGGGGAGCTGTTTTTT.

This clonotype was found many times. V and J are TRBV30 and TRBJ1-1; 7 bases map to TRBD1. CDR1 and CDR2 (germline): GTSNPN, SVGIG (reference sequence). CDR3 length: 13 residues. The V segment lost 3 bases and the J segment 10 bases; nucleotides outside the gene matches: 11. CDR3 in amino acids: CAWRLQGVFVAFF. DNA for the CDR3: TGTGCCTGGAGGCTGCAGGGGGTGTTTGTAGCTTTCTTT.

V and J are TRBV4-2 and TRBJ2-2, with 8 bases matching TRBD2. Germline trimming cut 4 bases from V and 5 bases from J; bases unmatched to any gene: 15. This CDR3 region has 18 residues. CDR1 is LGHNA, CDR2 YNFKEQ, per germline. DNA of the CDR3: TGTGCCAGCAGCCCTCGGCCCGGGACTAGAAAAGAAACCGGGGAGCTGTTTTTT. Protein sequence: CASSPRPGTRKETGELFF.

This clonotype came up many times. The chain is built from TRBV7-6 and TRBJ1-1; no firm D call. Trimming left V 3 bases short and J 1 base short, with 6 bases between. The CDR3 length is 13 residues. CDR1 and CDR2 (germline): SGHVS, FNYEAQ. The CDR3 DNA follows: TGTGCCAGCAGCTTTGATCAGAACACTGAAGCTTTCTTT. This sequence encodes CASSFDQNTEAFF.

This clonotype was seen ten or more times. The chain carries TRBV28 and TRBJ2-7; 10 bases are a match to TRBD1. Germline V gene sequence: CDR1 MDHEN, CDR2 SYDVKM. The J segment lost 4 bases and the V segment lost 3 bases, leaving 6 bases of the junction unmatched. This CDR3 has 15 residues. CDR3 sequence: CASSLMGQGWYEQYF. The CDR3 DNA reads TGTGCCAGCAGTTTGATGGGACAGGGGTGGTACGAGCAGTACTTC. Supplemented by reference TRBV28 and TRBJ2-7, the full variable domain reads DVKVTQSSRYLVKRTGEKVFLECVQDMDHENMFWYRQDPGLGLRLIYFSYDVKMKEKGDIPEGYSVSREKKERFSLILESASTNQTSMYLCASSLMGQGWYEQYFGPGTRLTVT.

This clonotype was observed many times. The genes are TRBV5-1 and TRBJ2-3; tentative D call: TRBD1 (6 bases). The CDR3 length is 14 residues. CDR1 and CDR2 from the germline V gene are SGHRS and YFSETQ. V was pared by 4 bases and J by 2 bases, with 11 bases between. CDR3 nucleotides: TGCGCCAGCAGCCAACAGGGTTACACAGATACGCAGTATTTT. Translation gives CASSQQGYTDTQYF.

This clonotype was picked up many times. This rearrangement joins TRBV11-2 to TRBJ1-2, with D hard to call. The CDR3 has 12 amino acids. Trimming cost V 6 bases and J 4 bases, with 9 bases left between them. From germline, CDR1 is SGHAT and CDR2 FQNNGV. For the CDR3, the DNA is TGTGCCAGCAGTCCCTCCGGCTATGGCTACACCTTC. Amino acid sequence: CASSPSGYGYTF. The full variable domain, its missing parts supplied by reference TRBV11-2 and TRBJ1-2, is EAGVAQSPRYKIIEKRQSVAFWCNPISGHATLYWYQQILGQGPKLLIQFQNNGVVDDSQLPKDRFSAERLKGVDSTLKIQPAKLEDSAVYLCASSPSGYGYTFGSGTRLTVV.

This clonotype was detected many times. The chain links TRBV27 to TRBJ1-5; D uncertain. The CDR3 runs to 16 residues. Germline CDR1 reads MNHEY; CDR2 reads SMNVEV (reference sequence). V lost 7 bases and J 0 bases, leaving 16 bases between the germline ends. In DNA form, the CDR3 reads TGTGCCAGCAAACCCCGGGGTATATATAGCAATCAGCCCCAGCATTTT. Translated: CASKPRGIYSNQPQHF.

The table lists this clonotype with many counts. The genes are TRBV11-2 and TRBJ2-5; 8 bases align to TRBD2. The CDR3 runs 15 residues. CDR1 is SGHAT and CDR2 is FQNNGV in the germline V gene. V shed 1 base, J shed 0 bases, and the junction held 1 base outside the gene matches. CDR3 sequence: CASSLVLADQETQYF. The CDR3 DNA sequence: TGTGCCAGCAGCTTAGTACTAGCGGACCAAGAGACCCAGTACTTC.

This clonotype was picked up many times. The V call is TRBV28, the J call TRBJ2-2; no clear D gene. Germline V lookup: CDR1 MDHEN, CDR2 SYDVKM. The V and J ends lost 5 bases and 8 bases respectively, with 9 bases between them. The CDR3 runs 12 residues. Written as DNA, the CDR3 is TGTGCCAGCAGTCGTCCCGAGGGGGAGCTGTTTTTT. Residues: CASSRPEGELFF.

The sample holds many counts of this clonotype. V usage is TRBV19 and J usage is TRBJ1-4; D may be TRBD1 (5 bases). The CDR3 contains 15 residues. The germline gives CDR1 LNHDA, CDR2 SQIVND (reference sequence). V was clipped by 7 bases and J by 0 bases, with 12 bases between them. CDR3 nucleotide sequence: TGTGCCAGTAATCGGGGACTTGCAACTAATGAAAAACTGTTTTTT. It is translated as CASNRGLATNEKLFF.

This clonotype was recorded at least ten times. The CDR3 is CASLGSPTDTQYF. The CDR3 DNA is TGTGCCAGTCTGGGGTCCCCCACAGATACGCAGTATTTT. This rearrangement joins TRBV28 to TRBJ2-3; D unresolved. Germline CDR1 is MDHEN and CDR2 is SYDVKM. The CDR3 spans 13 residues. V was clipped by 9 bases and J by 2 bases, with 12 bases between them. Based on the CDR3 plus reference TRBV28 and TRBJ2-3, the full variable domain is DVKVTQSSRYLVKRTGEKVFLECVQDMDHENMFWYRQDPGLGLRLIYFSYDVKMKEKGDIPEGYSVSREKKERFSLILESASTNQTSMYLCASLGSPTDTQYFGPGTRLTVL.

In its sample, this clonotype was seen many times. The V and J genes are TRBV28 and TRBJ1-1; a possible D gene is TRBD1 (6 bases). Between the trimmed V and J ends, which lost 6 bases and 4 bases, there was a span of 21 bases. Germline CDR1 and CDR2: MDHEN and SYDVKM. This CDR3 spans 16 amino acids. CDR3 in amino acids: CASSQNTGLQGTEAFF. The CDR3 bases are TGTGCCAGCAGCCAAAATACAGGGTTGCAGGGCACTGAAGCTTTCTTT. Drawing the rest from reference TRBV28 and TRBJ1-1, the complete variable domain is DVKVTQSSRYLVKRTGEKVFLECVQDMDHENMFWYRQDPGLGLRLIYFSYDVKMKEKGDIPEGYSVSREKKERFSLILESASTNQTSMYLCASSQNTGLQGTEAFFGQGTRLTVV.

This clonotype has a count of ten or more. The rearrangement uses TRBV15 and TRBJ1-6, with 7 bases identical to TRBD1. This CDR3 region has 15 residues. Germline CDR1 reads LNHNV; CDR2 reads YYDKDF (reference sequence). The junction had 10 bases not matched to a gene; V was cut back by 5 bases and J by 9 bases. The DNA of the CDR3 is TGTGCCACCAGCCCGAGGGAGACAGGGCTTTCACCCCTCCACTTT. This codes for CATSPRETGLSPLHF. Based on the CDR3 plus reference TRBV15 and TRBJ1-6, the full variable domain is DAMVIQNPRYQVTQFGKPVTLSCSQTLNHNVMYWYQQKSSQAPKLLFHYYDKDFNNEADTPDNFQSRRPNTSFCFLDIRSPGLGDTAMYLCATSPRETGLSPLHFGNGTRLTVT.

This clonotype was seen many times. V usage is TRBV27 and J usage is TRBJ1-1; D gene uncertain. This CDR3 comprises 17 residues. The germline V gene has CDR1 MNHEY and CDR2 SMNVEV (reference sequence). The germline V and J ends were trimmed by 0 bases and 1 base, with 15 bases remaining between them. The CDR3: CASSLSPILPRNTEAFF. The CDR3 nucleotides read TGTGCCAGCAGTTTATCGCCAATTCTACCCCGGAACACTGAAGCTTTCTTT.